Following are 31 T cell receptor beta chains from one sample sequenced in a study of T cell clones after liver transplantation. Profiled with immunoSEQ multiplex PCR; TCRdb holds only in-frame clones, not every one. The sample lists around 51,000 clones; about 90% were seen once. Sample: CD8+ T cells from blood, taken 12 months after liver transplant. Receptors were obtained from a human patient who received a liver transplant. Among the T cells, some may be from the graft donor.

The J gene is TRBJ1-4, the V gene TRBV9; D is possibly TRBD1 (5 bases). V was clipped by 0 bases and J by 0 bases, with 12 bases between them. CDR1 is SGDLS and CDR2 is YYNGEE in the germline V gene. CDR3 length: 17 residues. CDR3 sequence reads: CASSVGQTWATNEKLFF. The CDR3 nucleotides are TGTGCCAGCAGCGTAGGACAGACGTGGGCAACTAATGAAAAACTGTTTTTT.

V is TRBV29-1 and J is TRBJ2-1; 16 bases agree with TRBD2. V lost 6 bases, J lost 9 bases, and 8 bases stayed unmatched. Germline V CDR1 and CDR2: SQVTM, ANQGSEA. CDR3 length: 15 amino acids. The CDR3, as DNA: TGCAGCGTCCTCACGGGACTAGCGGGAGGGGTTGAGCAGTTCTTC. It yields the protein CSVLTGLAGGVEQFF.

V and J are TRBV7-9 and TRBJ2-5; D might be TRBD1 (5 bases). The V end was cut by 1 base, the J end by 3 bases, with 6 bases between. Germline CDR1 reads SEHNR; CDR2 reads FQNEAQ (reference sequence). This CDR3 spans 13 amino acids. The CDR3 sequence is CASSLVREETQYF. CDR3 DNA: TGTGCCAGCAGCTTAGTCAGGGAAGAGACCCAGTACTTC.

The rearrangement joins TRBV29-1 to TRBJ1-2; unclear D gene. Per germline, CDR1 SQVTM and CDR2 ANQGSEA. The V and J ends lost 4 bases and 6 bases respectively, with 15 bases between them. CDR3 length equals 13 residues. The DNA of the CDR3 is TGCAGCGTTGTTTTCGAAGGAATTAATGGCTACACCTTC. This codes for CSVVFEGINGYTF.

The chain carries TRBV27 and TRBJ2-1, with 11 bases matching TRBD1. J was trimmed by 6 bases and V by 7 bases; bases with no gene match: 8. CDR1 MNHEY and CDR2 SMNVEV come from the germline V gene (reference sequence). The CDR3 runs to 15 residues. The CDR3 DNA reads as TGTGCCAGCACCTCCGGGACAGGGGGACTCAATGAGCAGTTCTTC. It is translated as CASTSGTGGLNEQFF.

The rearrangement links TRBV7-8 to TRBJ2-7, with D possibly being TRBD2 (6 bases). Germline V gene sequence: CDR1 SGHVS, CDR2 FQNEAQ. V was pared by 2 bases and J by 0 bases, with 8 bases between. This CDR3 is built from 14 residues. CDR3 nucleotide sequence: TGTGCCAGCAGCTTATACGGGAGCTCCTACGAGCAGTACTTC. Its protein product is CASSLYGSSYEQYF.

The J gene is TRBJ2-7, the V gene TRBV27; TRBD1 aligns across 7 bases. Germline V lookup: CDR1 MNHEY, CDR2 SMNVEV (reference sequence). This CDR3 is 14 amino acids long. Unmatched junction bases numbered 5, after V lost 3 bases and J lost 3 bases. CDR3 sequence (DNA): TGTGCCAGCAGTTTGGGGACAGAAGTCTACGAGCAGTACTTC. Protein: CASSLGTEVYEQYF.

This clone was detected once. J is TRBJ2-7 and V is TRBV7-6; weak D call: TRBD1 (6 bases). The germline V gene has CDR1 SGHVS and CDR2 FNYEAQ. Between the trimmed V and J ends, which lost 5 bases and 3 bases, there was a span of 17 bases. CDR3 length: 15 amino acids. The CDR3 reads CASSTSGQSVYEQYF. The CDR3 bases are TGTGCCAGCAGCACCAGCGGACAGTCCGTCTACGAGCAGTACTTC.

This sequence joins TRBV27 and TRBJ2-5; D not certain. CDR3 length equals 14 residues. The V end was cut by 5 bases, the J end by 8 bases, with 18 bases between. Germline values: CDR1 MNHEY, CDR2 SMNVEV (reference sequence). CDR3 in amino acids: CASSVVGAAPTQYF. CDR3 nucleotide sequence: TGTGCCAGCAGTGTCGTGGGTGCCGCGCCAACCCAGTACTTC.

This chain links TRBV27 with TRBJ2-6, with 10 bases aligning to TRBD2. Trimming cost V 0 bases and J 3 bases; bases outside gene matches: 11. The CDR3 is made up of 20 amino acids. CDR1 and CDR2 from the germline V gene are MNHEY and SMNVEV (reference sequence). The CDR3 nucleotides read TGTGCCAGCAGTTTATCTAATTGGGCTAGCGGGAGAGGTGGGGCCAACGTCCTGACTTTC. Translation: CASSLSNWASGRGGANVLTF.

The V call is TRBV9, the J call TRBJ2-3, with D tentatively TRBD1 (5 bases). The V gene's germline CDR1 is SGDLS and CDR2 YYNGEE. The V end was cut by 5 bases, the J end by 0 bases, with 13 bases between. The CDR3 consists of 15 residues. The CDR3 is CASRMGLSSTDTQYF. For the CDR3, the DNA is TGTGCCAGCAGAATGGGGCTTTCTAGCACAGATACGCAGTATTTT.

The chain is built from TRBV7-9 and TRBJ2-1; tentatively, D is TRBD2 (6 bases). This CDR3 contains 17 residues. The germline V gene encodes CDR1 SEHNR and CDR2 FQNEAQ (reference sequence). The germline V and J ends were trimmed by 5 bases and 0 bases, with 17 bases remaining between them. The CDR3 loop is CASSDHGTASSYNEQFF. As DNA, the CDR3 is TGTGCCAGCAGCGACCACGGGACTGCGAGCTCCTACAATGAGCAGTTCTTC.

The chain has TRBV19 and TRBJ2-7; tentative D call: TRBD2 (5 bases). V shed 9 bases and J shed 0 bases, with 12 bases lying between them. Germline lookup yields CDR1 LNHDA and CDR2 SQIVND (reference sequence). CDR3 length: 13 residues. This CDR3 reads CASSPGFSYEQYF. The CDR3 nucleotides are TGTGCCAGCAGCCCGGGATTCTCCTACGAGCAGTACTTC.

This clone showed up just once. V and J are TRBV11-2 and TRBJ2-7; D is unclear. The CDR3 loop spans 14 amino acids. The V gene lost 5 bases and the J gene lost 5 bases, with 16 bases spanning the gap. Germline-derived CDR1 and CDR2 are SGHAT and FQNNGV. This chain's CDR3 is CASSTPRLINEQYF. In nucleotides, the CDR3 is TGTGCCAGCAGCACTCCCCGGCTTATTAACGAGCAGTACTTC.

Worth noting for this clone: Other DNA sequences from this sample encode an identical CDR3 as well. The CDR3 DNA follows: TGTGCCAGCAGTTTGGCGGGAGGGCCTTACAATGAGCAGTTCTTC. It yields the protein CASSLAGGPYNEQFF. The chain employs TRBV28 and TRBJ2-1; 9 bases match TRBD2. Germline V CDR1 and CDR2: MDHEN, SYDVKM. J lost 4 bases, V lost 3 bases, and 4 bases had no gene match. CDR3 length: 15 amino acids.

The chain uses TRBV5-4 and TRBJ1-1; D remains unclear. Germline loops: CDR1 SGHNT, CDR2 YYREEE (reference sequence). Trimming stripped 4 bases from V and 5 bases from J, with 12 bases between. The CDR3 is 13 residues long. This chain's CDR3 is CASSPHGGTEAFF. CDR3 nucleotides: TGTGCCAGCAGCCCCCACGGAGGGACTGAAGCTTTCTTT. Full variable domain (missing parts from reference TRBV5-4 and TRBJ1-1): ETGVTQSPTHLIKTRGQQVTLRCSSQSGHNTVSWYQQALGQGPQFIFQYYREEENGRGNFPPRFSGLQFPNYSSELNVNALELDDSALYLCASSPHGGTEAFFGQGTRLTVV.

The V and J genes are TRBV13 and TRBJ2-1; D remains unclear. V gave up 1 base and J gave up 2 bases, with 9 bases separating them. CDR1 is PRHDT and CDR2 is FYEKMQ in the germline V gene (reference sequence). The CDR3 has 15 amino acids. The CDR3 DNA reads TGTGCCAGCAGCTTAGAGGACGGACCCTACAATGAGCAGTTCTTC. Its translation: CASSLEDGPYNEQFF.

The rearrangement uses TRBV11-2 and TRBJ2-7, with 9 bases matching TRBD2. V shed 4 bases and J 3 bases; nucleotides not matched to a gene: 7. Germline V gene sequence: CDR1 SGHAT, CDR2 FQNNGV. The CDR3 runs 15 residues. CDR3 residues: CASSSRDSGSYEQYF. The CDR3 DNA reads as TGTGCCAGCAGCTCCCGGGATAGCGGGAGCTACGAGCAGTACTTC.

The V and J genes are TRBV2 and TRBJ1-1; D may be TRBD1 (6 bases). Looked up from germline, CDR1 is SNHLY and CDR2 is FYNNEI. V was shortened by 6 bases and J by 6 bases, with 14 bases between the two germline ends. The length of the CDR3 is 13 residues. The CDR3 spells CASRDSEGAEAFF. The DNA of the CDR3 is TGTGCCAGCAGGGATTCCGAGGGGGCTGAAGCTTTCTTT.

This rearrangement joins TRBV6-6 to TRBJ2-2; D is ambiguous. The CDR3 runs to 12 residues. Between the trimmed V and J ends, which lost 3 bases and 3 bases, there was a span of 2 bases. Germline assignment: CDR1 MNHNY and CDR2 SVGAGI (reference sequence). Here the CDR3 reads CASSYDTGELFF. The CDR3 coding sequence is TGTGCCAGCAGTTATGACACCGGGGAGCTGTTTTTT.

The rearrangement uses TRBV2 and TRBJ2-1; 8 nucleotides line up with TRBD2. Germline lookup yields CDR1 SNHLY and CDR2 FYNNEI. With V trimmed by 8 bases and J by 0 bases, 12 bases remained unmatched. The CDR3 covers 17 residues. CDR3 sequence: CASHTLSGGSSYNEQFF. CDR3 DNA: TGTGCCAGCCATACCCTATCGGGGGGGAGCTCCTACAATGAGCAGTTCTTC.

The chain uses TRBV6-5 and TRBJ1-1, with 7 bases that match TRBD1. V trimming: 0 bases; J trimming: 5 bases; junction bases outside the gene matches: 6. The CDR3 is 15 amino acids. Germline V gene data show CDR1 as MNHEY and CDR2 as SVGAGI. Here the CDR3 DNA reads TGTGCCAGCAGTTACTCGGGGAGGGGGCGGACTGAAGCTTTCTTT. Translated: CASSYSGRGRTEAFF.

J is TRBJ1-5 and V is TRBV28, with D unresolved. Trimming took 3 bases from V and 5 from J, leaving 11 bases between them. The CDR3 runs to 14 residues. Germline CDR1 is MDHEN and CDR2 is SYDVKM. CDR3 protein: CASSFGSLHQPQHF. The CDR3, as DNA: TGTGCCAGCAGTTTTGGGAGTTTACATCAGCCCCAGCATTTT.

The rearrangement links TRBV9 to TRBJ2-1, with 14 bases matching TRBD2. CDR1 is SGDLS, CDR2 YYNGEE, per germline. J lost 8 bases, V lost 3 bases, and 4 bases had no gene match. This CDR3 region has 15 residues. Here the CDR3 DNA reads TGTGCCAGCAGCGCCGGGACTAGCGGGAGTGATGAGCAGTTCTTC. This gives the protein CASSAGTSGSDEQFF.

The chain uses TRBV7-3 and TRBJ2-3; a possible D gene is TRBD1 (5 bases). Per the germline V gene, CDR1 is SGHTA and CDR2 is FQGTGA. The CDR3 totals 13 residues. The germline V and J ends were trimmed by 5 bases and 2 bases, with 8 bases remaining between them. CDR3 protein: CASSPDNTDTQYF. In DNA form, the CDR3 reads TGTGCCAGCAGCCCGGACAACACAGATACGCAGTATTTT. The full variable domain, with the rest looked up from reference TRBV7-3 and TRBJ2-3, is GAGVSQTPSNKVTEKGKYVELRCDPISGHTALYWYRQSLGQGPEFLIYFQGTGAADDSGLPNDRFFAVRPEGSVSTLKIQRTERGDSAVYLCASSPDNTDTQYFGPGTRLTVL.

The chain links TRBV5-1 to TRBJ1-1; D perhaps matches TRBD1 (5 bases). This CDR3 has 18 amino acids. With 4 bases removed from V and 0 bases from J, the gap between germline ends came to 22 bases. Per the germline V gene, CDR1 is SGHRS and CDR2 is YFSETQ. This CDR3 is CASSMETLRQRMNTEAFF. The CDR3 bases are TGCGCCAGCAGCATGGAAACCCTCCGACAGAGAATGAACACTGAAGCTTTCTTT.

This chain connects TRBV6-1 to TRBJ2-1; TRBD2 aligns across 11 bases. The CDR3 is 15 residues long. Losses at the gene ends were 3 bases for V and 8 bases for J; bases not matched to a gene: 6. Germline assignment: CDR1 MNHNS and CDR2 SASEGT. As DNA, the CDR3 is TGTGCCAGCAGTGACCTAGCGGGAGGAGGGGATGAGCAGTTCTTC. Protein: CASSDLAGGGDEQFF.

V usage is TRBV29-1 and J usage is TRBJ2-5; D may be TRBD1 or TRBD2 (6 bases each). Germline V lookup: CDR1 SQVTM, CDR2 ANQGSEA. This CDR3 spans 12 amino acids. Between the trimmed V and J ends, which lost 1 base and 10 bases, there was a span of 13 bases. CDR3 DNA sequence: TGCAGCGTTGAAGTCGGGGGCCTGGGCCAGTACTTC. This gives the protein CSVEVGGLGQYF.

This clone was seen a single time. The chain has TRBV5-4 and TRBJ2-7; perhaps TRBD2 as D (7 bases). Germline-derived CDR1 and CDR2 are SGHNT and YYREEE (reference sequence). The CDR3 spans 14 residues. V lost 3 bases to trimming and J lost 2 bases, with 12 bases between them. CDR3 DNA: TGTGCCAGCAGCTGGGGGGGACAAACCTACGAGCAGTACTTC. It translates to CASSWGGQTYEQYF.

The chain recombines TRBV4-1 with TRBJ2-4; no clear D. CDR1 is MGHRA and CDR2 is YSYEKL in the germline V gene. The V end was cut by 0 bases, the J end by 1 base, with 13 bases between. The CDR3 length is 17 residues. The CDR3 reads CASSQDGDPRAKNIQYF. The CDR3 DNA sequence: TGCGCCAGCAGCCAAGACGGCGACCCGCGGGCCAAAAACATTCAGTACTTC.

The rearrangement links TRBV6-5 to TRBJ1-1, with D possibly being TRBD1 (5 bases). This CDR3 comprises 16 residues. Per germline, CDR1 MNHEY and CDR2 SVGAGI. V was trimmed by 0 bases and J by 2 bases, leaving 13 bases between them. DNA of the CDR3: TGTGCCAGCAGTTACTCGAGGGGCCATTTTAACACTGAAGCTTTCTTT. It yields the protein CASSYSRGHFNTEAFF.